This T cell receptor beta chain was recovered during a study of vaccination and CD4 T cells after COVID-19. Study information: Convalescents were six males and four females, two of them Hispanic. Some control cultures received a CEFX pool, which served as the positive control. Others received an HIV-1 Nef pool or no peptide.

The assay that was used to sequence DNA from cultured CD4+ T cells was the Oncomine TCR Beta short-read assay. TCRdb itself ran the PCR reads through MiXCR, one entry per CDR3 protein. Of 21,000 or so distinct CDR3 sequences listed, around 70% were seen once; the top ten hold roughly 8.6%. A note on this clonotype: Its cognate antigen is unknown.

This CDR3 region has 13 residues. V was clipped by 7 bases and J by 3 bases; unmatched bases: 6. Germline V gene sequence: CDR1 LNHDA, CDR2 SQIVND (reference sequence). Documented treatment: approximately nine-day PBMC culture with coronavirus spike peptide pools or control peptides (ViraFEST assay). For ViraFEST, peptide pools expanded antigen-specific T cells, after which the TCRs were sequenced. The J gene is TRBJ2-7, the V gene TRBV19, with TRBD2 matching over 7 bases. This receptor was obtained from a human donor who had recovered from COVID-19. Material for sequencing was CD4+ T cells from blood, cultured in vitro. The CDR3 reads CASKASGHYEQYF. DNA of the CDR3: TGTGCCAGTAAGGCTAGCGGACACTACGAGCAGTACTTC.